Following are 18 T cell receptor beta chains from one sample sequenced in a study of blood T cell repertoires in COVID-19. The assay was immunoSEQ multiplex PCR, and TCRdb's table has in-frame clones only and misses some. The data contain 250,000 to 300,000 clones, 88% of them singletons. The sequencing sample was made of peripheral blood. The receptors stem from a woman in her thirties with COVID-19, enrolled during active disease.

In this sample, this clone turned up once. V usage is TRBV27 and J usage is TRBJ2-7; D is ambiguous. The V gene lost 4 bases and the J gene lost 2 bases, with 12 bases spanning the gap. The CDR3 has 14 residues. The germline CDR1 and CDR2 sequences are MNHEY and SMNVEV (reference sequence). DNA of the CDR3: TGTGCCAGCAGTTCCCGAGCGCCCCCCTACGAGCAGTACTTC. It specifies CASSSRAPPYEQYF.

The chain has TRBV7-8 and TRBJ1-5; D call uncertain. V lost 1 base, J lost 3 bases, and 16 bases lay in between. The V gene's germline CDR1 is SGHVS and CDR2 FQNEAQ. CDR3 size: 17 residues. The CDR3 DNA follows: TGTGCCAGCAGCTTAGGTTGGCAGCGGGGTGACAATCAGCCCCAGCATTTT. Translation: CASSLGWQRGDNQPQHF.

This chain links TRBV6-2 or TRBV6-3 with TRBJ2-5; 8 bases fit TRBD1. Unmatched junction bases numbered 1, after V lost 2 bases and J lost 5 bases. Germline loops: CDR1 MNHEY, CDR2 SVGEGT. The CDR3 spans 13 residues. Written as DNA, the CDR3 is TGTGCCAGCAGTTACACAGGGGGGGAGACCCAGTACTTC. This sequence encodes CASSYTGGETQYF.

This clone was observed a single time. The J gene is TRBJ2-7, the V gene TRBV7-8, with 10 bases aligning to TRBD1. This CDR3 is 14 amino acids long. J lost 4 bases, V lost 6 bases, and 6 bases had no gene match. The germline V gene encodes CDR1 SGHVS and CDR2 FQNEAQ. The CDR3 spells CASRPPGQGYEQYF. DNA for the CDR3: TGTGCCAGCAGGCCCCCGGGACAGGGGTACGAGCAGTACTTC.

The chain employs TRBV7-3 and TRBJ2-3; no reliable D call. CDR1 and CDR2 (germline): SGHTA, FQGTGA. The ends were cut back, 4 bases at V and 10 bases at J, with 15 bases in the middle. This CDR3 region has 13 residues. The CDR3 loop reads CASSSVGLQPQYF. In DNA, the CDR3 is TGTGCCAGCAGCTCCGTTGGGCTTCAGCCGCAGTATTTT.

This chain uses TRBV29-1 with TRBJ2-7; 12 nucleotides agree with TRBD1. This CDR3 region has 15 residues. Germline V gives CDR1 SQVTM, CDR2 ANQGSEA. Trimming removed 5 bases from V and 7 bases from J; junction bases left unmatched: 12. The CDR3 is CSVTKSGQGAGEQYF. In nucleotides, the CDR3 is TGCAGCGTTACAAAATCGGGACAGGGGGCTGGTGAGCAGTACTTC.

CDR3 in DNA: TGTGCCATCAGTGGTGAGGGATTCACCGGGGAGCTGTTTTTT. This sequence encodes CAISGEGFTGELFF. V is TRBV10-3 and J is TRBJ2-2, with D perhaps matching TRBD2 (5 bases). CDR3 length equals 14 residues. Looked up from germline, CDR1 is ENHRY and CDR2 is SYGVKD. Trimming removed 4 bases at V and 4 bases at J, with 10 bases between.

The chain uses TRBV6-2 or TRBV6-3 and TRBJ1-1; D gene unclear. V was trimmed by 5 bases and J by 2 bases, leaving 12 bases between them. The CDR3 is made up of 14 amino acids. The germline gives CDR1 MNHEY, CDR2 SVGEGT. The CDR3: CASSPHRENTEAFF. CDR3 DNA sequence: TGTGCCAGCAGTCCCCACCGGGAAAACACTGAAGCTTTCTTT.

The chain joins TRBV28 to TRBJ2-1; the D gene is possibly TRBD1 (6 bases). V lost 2 bases, J lost 0 bases, and 8 bases lay in between. The CDR3 spans 15 residues. Germline-derived CDR1 and CDR2 are MDHEN and SYDVKM. This CDR3 reads CASSLGQSSYNEQFF. CDR3 bases: TGTGCCAGCAGTTTAGGACAGAGCTCCTACAATGAGCAGTTCTTC.

The chain is built from TRBV11-2 and TRBJ1-1; perhaps TRBD1 as D (6 bases). CDR3 length: 16 amino acids. Trimming removed 5 bases from V and 1 base from J, with 17 bases in between. From germline, CDR1 is SGHAT and CDR2 FQNNGV. CDR3 coding DNA: TGTGCCAGCAGCGAGGGGGGGCTAAAAGCGAACACTGAAGCTTTCTTT. Amino acids: CASSEGGLKANTEAFF.

For this clone: An end of the junction differs from the germline gene, which may be a read error. This chain's CDR3 is CASCGTPNTEVFF. CDR3 DNA sequence: TGTGCCAGCTGCGGAACACCGAACACTGAAGTTTTCTTT. The V gene is TRBV6-5, the J gene TRBJ1-1; D gene ambiguous. CDR1 is MNHEY, CDR2 SVGAGI, per germline. The CDR3 covers 13 residues.

The chain is built from TRBV5-1 and TRBJ2-1; D might be TRBD1 (5 bases). From germline, CDR1 is SGHRS and CDR2 YFSETQ. The CDR3 loop spans 13 amino acids. Trimming shortened V by 3 bases and J by 4 bases, and 8 bases separated the two germline ends. The CDR3 DNA reads as TGCGCCAGCAGCTCCCAGGGATACAATGAGCAGTTCTTC. This translates into CASSSQGYNEQFF.

The chain couples TRBV6-5 to TRBJ2-7, with a possible D match to TRBD2 (6 bases). The V end lost 5 bases, the J end lost 6 bases, and 11 bases lay between the germline ends. CDR1 MNHEY and CDR2 SVGAGI come from the germline V gene. The CDR3 sequence is 12 residues long. The CDR3 spells CASSPSGVEQYF. CDR3 nucleotide sequence: TGTGCCAGCAGTCCCTCGGGGGTCGAGCAGTACTTC.

This chain links TRBV15 with TRBJ2-3, with 11 positions matching TRBD2. V lost 3 bases and J lost 2; bases outside the gene matches: 4. CDR1 is LNHNV and CDR2 is YYDKDF in the germline V gene (reference sequence). The CDR3 covers 16 residues. The CDR3 protein is CATSRPGLADTDTQYF. CDR3 sequence (DNA): TGTGCCACCAGCAGGCCGGGACTAGCGGACACAGATACGCAGTATTTT. Full variable domain (remainder filled in from reference TRBV15 and TRBJ2-3): DAMVIQNPRYQVTQFGKPVTLSCSQTLNHNVMYWYQQKSSQAPKLLFHYYDKDFNNEADTPDNFQSRRPNTSFCFLDIRSPGLGDTAMYLCATSRPGLADTDTQYFGPGTRLTVL.

This clone was seen a handful of times. The chain carries TRBV5-1 and TRBJ2-7, with a tentative D call TRBD2 (6 bases). The V gene lost 3 bases and the J gene lost 3 bases, with 10 bases spanning the gap. The CDR3 covers 13 residues. In germline, CDR1 is SGHRS, CDR2 YFSETQ. CDR3 sequence: CASSWGLHYEQYF. The CDR3 bases are TGCGCCAGCAGCTGGGGACTCCACTACGAGCAGTACTTC.

The rearrangement uses TRBV7-2 and TRBJ1-5; tentative D call: TRBD1 (5 bases). V lost 6 bases to trimming and J lost 4 bases, with 16 bases between them. CDR1 and CDR2 from the germline V gene are SGHTA and FQGNSA. This CDR3 contains 15 residues. This chain's CDR3 is CASRAAGGGNQPQHF. CDR3 coding DNA: TGTGCCAGCAGGGCTGCGGGGGGTGGGAATCAGCCCCAGCATTTT.

The chain uses TRBV10-1 and TRBJ2-7, with TRBD2 matching 16 bases. The V gene end was trimmed by 9 bases and the J gene end by 5 bases; junction bases not matched to a gene: 28. CDR3 length: 22 amino acids. Germline CDR1 WNHNN, CDR2 SYGVQD (reference sequence). CDR3 in DNA: TGCGCCAGGCGCTGGGAGGGTTTGCCGGGACTAGCGGGAGGGCCACCTGCGAACGAGCAGTACTTC. Amino acid sequence: CARRWEGLPGLAGGPPANEQYF.

CDR3 coding DNA: TGCAGCGTTGAAGGTCGCAGGGGGTCGAGGGTTGAGCAGTTCTTC. Its translation: CSVEGRRGSRVEQFF. V and J are TRBV29-1 and TRBJ2-1; 7 bases agree with TRBD1. V trimming: 1 base; J trimming: 9 bases; junction bases outside the gene matches: 12. The CDR3 totals 15 residues. CDR1 is SQVTM and CDR2 is ANQGSEA in the germline V gene.